The clone carrying this T cell receptor beta chain showed up just once. Its antigen is undetermined. V lost 1 base and J lost 2; bases outside the gene matches: 4. Germline CDR1 and CDR2: SGHTA and FQGNSA. The CDR3 loop spans 16 amino acids. The entry originates in a study of cytomegalovirus exposure and HLA in healthy donors. About the study: Early released data comprised about 85 million unique TCRs from HLA-typed donors. The study, taken as a whole, reports: The productive fraction for most TCR beta V segments was about 90% or about 30% in an earlier analysis. Whilst most TCR sequences proved rare, a subset of public TCRs occurred across many donors.

The study ran its PCR with 60 Vbeta and 13 Jbeta primers. Data came from immunoSEQ multiplex PCR; TCRdb stores just in-frame clones and leaves some out. Of about 260,000 clones listed, roughly two thirds are singletons. The origin of this receptor is a female donor in good health and CMV-seronegative. Sequencing was performed on PBMCs. The chain links TRBV7-2 to TRBJ1-4; 7 positions agree with TRBD1. CDR3 loop: CASSLEGASTNEKLFF. The CDR3 region has the DNA TGTGCCAGCAGCTTAGAGGGGGCCTCGACTAATGAAAAACTGTTTTTT.